This T cell receptor (beta chain) came from a study of regulatory T cells in long-lasting Graves disease. About the study: Antithyroid drugs had been taken under 3 months by newly diagnosed Graves' patients. Study-level results: Persistent disease was associated with favored TRBV28 usage and with favored use of TRBJ1-2 and TRBJ2-5.

Time point defined: newly diagnosed GD, antithyroid drugs for less than 3 months. PBMC-extracted RNA yielded the TCR library. Building the TCR beta libraries relied on iRepertoire HTBI primers, and CDR3 regions underwent Arm-PCR. One entry per CDR3 protein results from TCRdb running MiXCR on the multiplex PCR reads. The repertoire has roughly 520,000 distinct CDR3 sequences, more than 10% of them found once; the top ten carry about 8.9%. CDR3 size: 13 residues. Trimming cost V 2 bases and J 3 bases, with 8 bases left between them. Germline CDR1 and CDR2: LGHDT and YNNKEL (reference sequence). This clonotype has a handful of counts. Its specificity is unknown. This sample also appeared in a second study, on T cells in Graves' hyperthyroidism and ophthalmopathy. That report adds: Blood also contained most expanded thyroid clonotypes above 0.001. In validation, the model predicted ophthalmopathy. These predictions came a median about 6.8 months before onset.

The receptor was isolated from a woman under 40 with Graves disease. V is TRBV3-1 and J is TRBJ2-7; no definite D call. The sample here was peripheral blood mononuclear cells (PBMCs), taken at new diagnosis, from a patient treated with antithyroid drugs. The CDR3 is CASSQQTYYEQYF. The CDR3 bases are TGTGCCAGCAGCCAACAAACATACTACGAGCAGTACTTC.